The source of this T cell receptor beta chain is a study of shared clonotypes between healthy human individuals. Study observations and caveats: Some clonotypes were shared by all four sorted-subset donors, while others were not shared. The non-shared ones had lower generation probabilities than the shared ones. What naive subsets generally showed was a larger estimated richness than memory subsets showed.

Comments on this clone: Its antigen is not identified.

Genomic DNA of every subset was divided equally among multiple immunoSEQ plates. Clones were read by immunoSEQ multiplex PCR, and TCRdb kept only the in-frame ones, dropping some. There are about 980,000 clones in the sample; 60% to 85% occur only once, and roughly 1.5% lies in the top ten. This sequence originates from a man younger than 30 in good health. Sequences were obtained from memory CD4+ T cells sorted from blood. Specified subset: CD45RA-negative fraction.

The chain's CDR3 is CASSFPLLSQSYEQYF. Here the CDR3 DNA reads TGTGCCAGCAGCTTCCCCTTACTATCCCAGTCCTACGAGCAGTACTTC. The rearrangement joins TRBV11-2 to TRBJ2-7; D is unclear. This CDR3 contains 16 residues. Germline V gene lookup returns CDR1 SGHAT and CDR2 FQNNGV. V lost 3 bases and J lost 1, with 16 bases in between.